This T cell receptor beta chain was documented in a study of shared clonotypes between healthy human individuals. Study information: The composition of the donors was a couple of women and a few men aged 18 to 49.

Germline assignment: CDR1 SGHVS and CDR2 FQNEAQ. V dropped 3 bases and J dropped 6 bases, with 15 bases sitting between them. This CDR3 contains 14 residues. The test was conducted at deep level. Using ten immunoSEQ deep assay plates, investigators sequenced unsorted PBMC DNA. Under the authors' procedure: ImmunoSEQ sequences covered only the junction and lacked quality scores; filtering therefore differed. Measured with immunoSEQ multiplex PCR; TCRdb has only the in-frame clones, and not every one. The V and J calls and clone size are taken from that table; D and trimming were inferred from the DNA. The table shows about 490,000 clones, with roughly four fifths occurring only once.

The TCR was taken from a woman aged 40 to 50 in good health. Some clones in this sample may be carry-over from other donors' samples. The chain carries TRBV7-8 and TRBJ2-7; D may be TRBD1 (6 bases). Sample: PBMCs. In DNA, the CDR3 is TGTGCCAGCAGCTTGGGGGCAGGGTTGGGCGAGCAGTACTTC. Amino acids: CASSLGAGLGEQYF. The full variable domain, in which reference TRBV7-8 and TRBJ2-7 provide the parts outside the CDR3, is GAGVSQSPRYKVAKRGQDVALRCDPISGHVSLFWYQQALGQGPEFLTYFQNEAQLDKSGLPSDRFFAERPEGSVSTLKIQRTQQEDSAVYLCASSLGAGLGEQYFGPGTRLTVT.